What follows are 12 T cell receptor beta chains derived from one specimen sequenced in a study of T-cell reconstitution after alpha-beta-depleted transplantation in children. Unique molecular identifiers were used in preparing the TCRbeta library. TCRdb fed the PCR reads into MiXCR, producing one record per CDR3 protein. The sample yields fewer than 250,000 distinct CDR3 sequences, approximately 8% seen once. Sequenced here: PBMCs, mostly from graft donor cells, sampled 180 days after TCRalphabeta/CD19-depleted stem cell transplant. The receptor source for this set is a male patient aged 5 to 17 who had a stem cell transplant for acute lymphoblastic leukemia, so the T cells may come from the graft donor.

This chain joins TRBV5-1 and TRBJ2-3; D may match TRBD1 or TRBD2 (6 bases each). CDR1 is SGHRS and CDR2 is YFSETQ in the germline V gene. V dropped 3 bases and J dropped 1 base, with 12 bases sitting between them. The CDR3 loop spans 15 amino acids. The CDR3 region is CASSWGATGTDTQYF. The CDR3 DNA sequence: TGCGCCAGCAGCTGGGGGGCTACAGGCACAGATACGCAGTATTTT.

This clonotype was counted many times. The rearrangement links TRBV28 to TRBJ1-2; tentatively, D is TRBD1 (5 bases). V was trimmed by 6 bases and J by 2 bases, leaving 19 bases between them. Germline values: CDR1 MDHEN, CDR2 SYDVKM. The length of the CDR3 is 16 residues. This CDR3 is CASSLLFQGPNYGYTF. The CDR3 DNA is TGTGCCAGCAGCCTCCTCTTCCAGGGCCCCAACTATGGCTACACCTTC.

There are many counts of this clonotype. CDR3 in DNA: TGTGCCAGCAGCTGGGAAGAAAATGAGCAGTTCTTC. It encodes CASSWEENEQFF. V and J are TRBV7-2 and TRBJ2-1; D is uncertain. CDR3 size: 12 residues. Per germline, CDR1 SGHTA and CDR2 FQGNSA. Trimming pared 4 bases from V and 7 bases from J, leaving 8 bases between. The full variable domain, in which reference TRBV7-2 and TRBJ2-1 provide the parts outside the CDR3, is GAGVSQSPSNKVTEKGKDVELRCDPISGHTALYWYRQSLGQGLEFLIYFQGNSAPDKSGLPSDRFSAERTGGSVSTLTIQRTQQEDSAVYLCASSWEENEQFFGPGTRLTVL.

This clonotype occurred many times. V is TRBV12-3 or TRBV12-4 and J is TRBJ1-6, with D uncertain. Trimming stripped 4 bases from V and 2 bases from J, with 6 bases between. The CDR3 has 14 amino acids. Here the CDR3 DNA reads TGTGCCAGCAGTTCAAATACCTATAATTCACCCCTCCACTTT. The encoded protein is CASSSNTYNSPLHF.

In this sample, this clonotype turned up many times. The chain has TRBV7-3 and TRBJ2-3; no clear D gene. Trimming left V 3 bases short and J 6 bases short, with 10 bases between. Germline CDR1 and CDR2: SGHTA and FQGTGA. There are 13 residues in the CDR3. The CDR3, as DNA: TGTGCCAGCAGCTTCTCTCTGAAGGATACGCAGTATTTT. It is translated as CASSFSLKDTQYF.

This clonotype has at least ten counts. The genes are TRBV3-1 and TRBJ1-3; no firm D call. Trimming stripped 3 bases from V and 2 bases from J, with 8 bases between. CDR1 and CDR2 from the germline V gene are LGHDT and YNNKEL (reference sequence). CDR3 length equals 14 residues. The CDR3 loop reads CASSQSIPGNTIYF. The CDR3 nucleotides are TGTGCCAGCAGCCAGAGTATCCCTGGAAACACCATATATTTT.

This clonotype was observed at least ten times. The chain is built from TRBV28 and TRBJ2-7; TRBD1 might be the D (5 bases). V was cut by 4 bases and J by 5 bases, with 12 bases left in between. This CDR3 region has 13 residues. Germline CDR1 and CDR2: MDHEN and SYDVKM. The CDR3 here is CASSSPPGNEQYF. The DNA of the CDR3 is TGTGCCAGCAGTTCCCCTCCAGGGAACGAGCAGTACTTC.

In this sample, this clonotype turned up many times. This chain uses TRBV7-8 with TRBJ2-7, with TRBD2 matching over 11 bases. V lost 6 bases and J lost 3; bases outside the gene matches: 7. The CDR3 totals 15 residues. The germline V gene has CDR1 SGHVS and CDR2 FQNEAQ. Here the CDR3 reads CASSPLAGGLYEQYF. In DNA, the CDR3 is TGTGCCAGCAGTCCCCTAGCGGGAGGACTCTACGAGCAGTACTTC.

This clonotype was counted ten times or more. The chain links TRBV20-1 to TRBJ2-5, with 7 bases identical to TRBD2. This CDR3 spans 15 amino acids. With V trimmed by 3 bases and J by 1 base, 8 bases remained unmatched. Germline V lookup: CDR1 DFQATT, CDR2 SNEGSKA (reference sequence). This CDR3 reads CSASAAGVFQETQYF. The CDR3 DNA sequence: TGCAGTGCTAGCGCGGCGGGGGTCTTCCAAGAGACCCAGTACTTC.

This clonotype was detected many times. The rearrangement uses TRBV12-3 or TRBV12-4 and TRBJ1-5; tentative D call: TRBD1 (5 bases). CDR3 length equals 14 residues. Deletions cut 1 base from V and 11 bases from J, with 15 bases between. The CDR3 here is CASSLEGTGRAQHF. The CDR3 DNA is TGTGCCAGCAGTTTAGAGGGGACTGGCAGGGCCCAGCATTTT.

This clonotype showed up many times. The chain links TRBV5-5 to TRBJ2-3; possibly TRBD1 or TRBD2 for D (5 bases each). V was shortened by 8 bases and J by 3 bases, with 10 bases between the two germline ends. The CDR3 contains 12 residues. From germline, CDR1 is SGHKS and CDR2 YYEKEE (reference sequence). DNA of the CDR3: TGTGCCAGTGAGGGACCAACAGATACGCAGTATTTT. This codes for CASEGPTDTQYF.

There are many counts of this clonotype. The chain employs TRBV28 and TRBJ1-4, with 7 bases identical to TRBD1. Per the germline V gene, CDR1 is MDHEN and CDR2 is SYDVKM. The CDR3 loop spans 15 amino acids. With 7 bases clipped from V and 4 bases from J, the junction kept 9 bases outside the gene matches. For the CDR3, the DNA is TGTGCCAGCACCCCCTGGGGACAGAGTAATGAAAAACTGTTTTTT. Translated, it gives CASTPWGQSNEKLFF.